This T cell receptor beta chain is drawn from a study of T cell repertoires in aging, cancer and after chemotherapy. On this clonotype: No antigen is known for it.

TCR beta rearrangements were amplified from peripheral blood genomic DNA. TRB rearrangements spanning V, D and J were amplified using mixed TRB-A/B primers. One entry per CDR3 protein results from TCRdb running MiXCR on the multiplex PCR reads. This sample has some 6,000 distinct CDR3 sequences, with under 30% found just once. General study points: In healthy donors, age-related TCR diversity loss mainly reflected lost richness. Untreated cancer patients had significantly lower blood TCR diversity than age-matched healthy donors.

Germline V gives CDR1 KGHSH, CDR2 LQKENI. CDR3 length: 15 residues. V was pared by 6 bases and J by 1 base, with 12 bases between. This chain links TRBV18 with TRBJ2-2, with D uncertain. The receptor was derived from a human donor in good health. Sequenced sample: blood. CDR3 amino acids: CASSPQRGNTGELFF. Written as DNA, the CDR3 is TGTGCCAGCTCGCCCCAACGAGGGAACACCGGGGAGCTGTTTTTT.